This T cell receptor (beta chain) was recorded in a study of T cells after yellow fever vaccination. One entry per CDR3 protein results from TCRdb running MiXCR on the 5' RACE reads. Of some 260,000 distinct CDR3 sequences listed, roughly 4.8% were seen once; the top ten hold 2.5% to 4%. Trimming took off 6 bases at V and 5 bases at J, with 31 bases between the two ends. The CDR3 has 18 amino acids. CDR1 is DFQATT, CDR2 SNEGSKA, per germline (reference sequence). The TCR comes from a man younger than 30 who received the YFV17D yellow fever vaccine. This sample comprised CD4+ T cells sorted from PBMCs, obtained on the day of the yellow fever booster vaccination. The chain employs TRBV20-1 and TRBJ1-1; D is unresolved. The CDR3 spells CSAAAEYRILRGGTEAFF. In DNA, the CDR3 is TGCAGTGCCGCCGCCGAGTACAGAATCTTGCGGGGAGGGACTGAAGCTTTCTTT.